A single sample gave rise to the 28 T cell receptor beta chains below, sequenced in a study of neurological immune-mediated disorders. TCRdb itself ran the 5' RACE reads through MiXCR, one entry per CDR3 protein. Of tens of thousands of distinct CDR3 sequences in the sample, less than 6% were seen once. Material for sequencing was CD4+ T cells from blood. The source is a woman younger than 30 with multiple sclerosis.

This clonotype was recorded at least ten times. The chain joins TRBV5-1 to TRBJ2-5; D is undetermined. This CDR3 region has 15 residues. Germline V gene sequence: CDR1 SGHRS, CDR2 YFSETQ. V lost 0 bases and J lost 3, with 12 bases in between. The CDR3: CASSLGGTLEETQYF. The CDR3, as DNA: TGCGCCAGCAGCTTGGGCGGAACCCTCGAAGAGACCCAGTACTTC. Together with reference TRBV5-1 and TRBJ2-5, the CDR3 gives the full variable domain: KAGVTQTPRYLIKTRGQQVTLSCSPISGHRSVSWYQQTPGQGLQFLFEYFSETQRNKGNFPGRFSGRQFSNSRSEMNVSTLELGDSALYLCASSLGGTLEETQYFGPGTRLLVL.

This clonotype was picked up many times. This sequence joins TRBV20-1 and TRBJ2-1; 14 bases are shared with TRBD2. The junction had 12 bases not matched to a gene; V was cut back by 6 bases and J by 5 bases. Germline-derived CDR1 and CDR2 are DFQATT and SNEGSKA (reference sequence). The CDR3 covers 17 residues. The chain's CDR3 is CSAQTSGRALADNEQFF. The CDR3, as DNA: TGCAGTGCCCAGACTAGCGGGAGGGCCCTCGCGGACAATGAGCAGTTCTTC.

V usage is TRBV3-1 and J usage is TRBJ1-1; no clear D. V shed 1 base and J shed 1 base, with 7 bases lying between them. CDR3 size: 14 residues. Germline CDR1 reads LGHDT; CDR2 reads YNNKEL (reference sequence). Here the CDR3 reads CASSQGIKNTEAFF. CDR3 DNA sequence: TGTGCCAGCAGCCAAGGGATAAAGAACACTGAAGCTTTCTTT.

The sample holds many counts of this clonotype. This rearrangement joins TRBV14 to TRBJ1-6, with 8 bases lining up with TRBD1. Looked up from germline, CDR1 is SGHDN and CDR2 is FVKESK. Losses at the gene ends were 1 base for V and 10 bases for J; bases not matched to a gene: 6. The CDR3 covers 15 residues. CDR3 in amino acids: CASSQGQGIGSPLHF. The CDR3 coding sequence is TGTGCCAGCAGCCAAGGACAGGGGATCGGCTCACCCCTCCACTTT.

This clonotype was recorded a few times. The rearrangement links TRBV5-1 to TRBJ1-2; 9 nucleotides align to TRBD1. The germline V gene has CDR1 SGHRS and CDR2 YFSETQ. The CDR3 has 16 residues. Trimming at V came to 8 bases and at J to 2 bases, leaving 13 bases not matched to a gene. CDR3 nucleotide sequence: TGCGCCAGTCATCCGAATTGGGACAGGGAAAACTATGGCTACACCTTC. As protein: CASHPNWDRENYGYTF.

This clonotype appeared many times. J is TRBJ2-1 and V is TRBV5-1, with 9 bases aligning to TRBD2. Unmatched junction bases numbered 4, after V lost 0 bases and J lost 3 bases. The CDR3 runs 16 residues. Germline CDR1 is SGHRS and CDR2 is YFSETQ. The CDR3 bases are TGCGCCAGCAGCTTGGGGCGGGAGGGTTACTACAATGAGCAGTTCTTC. Translation gives CASSLGREGYYNEQFF.

This clonotype has only a few counts. The chain joins TRBV5-1 to TRBJ1-1, with 7 bases fitting TRBD1. The V segment lost 1 base and the J segment 3 bases; nucleotides outside the gene matches: 9. Germline V gene lookup returns CDR1 SGHRS and CDR2 YFSETQ. There are 16 residues in the CDR3. The CDR3 DNA is TGCGCCAGCAGCTTGACATTCGGGGACAGCTACACTGAAGCTTTCTTT. It specifies CASSLTFGDSYTEAFF.

There are many counts of this clonotype. This chain joins TRBV6-5 and TRBJ2-7, with D perhaps matching TRBD1 (6 bases). Trimming pared 6 bases from V and 2 bases from J, leaving 17 bases between. CDR1 and CDR2 from the germline V gene are MNHEY and SVGAGI. The CDR3 has 15 residues. The CDR3 loop reads CASSETGSLPYEQYF. DNA for the CDR3: TGTGCCAGCAGCGAAACAGGGTCCCTACCCTACGAGCAGTACTTC.

This clonotype was counted many times. The chain uses TRBV20-1 and TRBJ1-5; 10 nucleotides agree with TRBD1. Losses at the gene ends were 6 bases for V and 4 bases for J; bases not matched to a gene: 9. This CDR3 comprises 15 residues. Germline V gene sequence: CDR1 DFQATT, CDR2 SNEGSKA (reference sequence). The CDR3 here is CSASDPDRGNQPQHF. The CDR3 DNA is TGCAGTGCCAGCGACCCGGACAGGGGGAATCAGCCCCAGCATTTT.

The sample holds many counts of this clonotype. V is TRBV7-2 and J is TRBJ2-1; no clear D. The CDR3 covers 12 residues. V was shortened by 5 bases and J by 12 bases, with 14 bases between the two germline ends. The V gene's germline CDR1 is SGHTA and CDR2 FQGNSA. The CDR3 DNA reads as TGTGCCAGCAGCCCCGACTCCGCCGGGCAGTTCTTC. It encodes CASSPDSAGQFF.

This clonotype has at least ten counts. The chain links TRBV3-1 to TRBJ2-7; D may be TRBD2 (6 bases). Germline CDR1 is LGHDT and CDR2 is YNNKEL (reference sequence). V was clipped by 0 bases and J by 3 bases, with 12 bases between them. The CDR3 has 15 residues. Here the CDR3 DNA reads TGTGCCAGCAGCCAAGATCCCCGACTAGGCTACGAGCAGTACTTC. This encodes CASSQDPRLGYEQYF.

This clonotype was detected many times. The chain links TRBV12-3 or TRBV12-4 to TRBJ1-5, with 10 bases aligning to TRBD1. V lost 6 bases, J lost 6 bases, and 2 bases stayed unmatched. The CDR3 runs 13 residues. The CDR3 nucleotides read TGTGCCAGCAGCCGACAGGGGGCTCAGCCCCAGCATTTT. This encodes CASSRQGAQPQHF.

This clonotype was recorded at least ten times. This chain connects TRBV7-9 to TRBJ2-3; 11 bases align to TRBD2. Germline values: CDR1 SEHNR, CDR2 FQNEAQ (reference sequence). Trimming removed 7 bases from V and 0 bases from J; junction bases left unmatched: 6. The CDR3 has 16 amino acids. The CDR3 sequence is CASTWGLAESTDTQYF. For the CDR3, the DNA is TGTGCCAGCACCTGGGGACTAGCGGAAAGCACAGATACGCAGTATTTT.

This clonotype was found many times. V and J are TRBV20-1 and TRBJ1-6; 7 positions agree with TRBD1. Germline V gene data show CDR1 as DFQATT and CDR2 as SNEGSKA (reference sequence). Trimming cost V 3 bases and J 10 bases; bases outside gene matches: 12. This CDR3 has 15 amino acids. The CDR3 protein is CSARDRQGARSPLHF. The CDR3, as DNA: TGCAGTGCTAGGGACCGACAGGGAGCTCGGTCACCCCTCCACTTT.

This clonotype was detected a few times. The chain recombines TRBV12-3 or TRBV12-4 with TRBJ2-1; 8 bases are a match to TRBD1. V dropped 5 bases and J dropped 0; count of bases not matched to a gene: 6. The CDR3 totals 16 residues. The CDR3 loop reads CASSPFGQGSYNEQFF. The CDR3 bases are TGTGCCAGCAGTCCGTTTGGACAGGGCTCCTACAATGAGCAGTTCTTC.

The sample holds many counts of this clonotype. This chain links TRBV20-1 with TRBJ1-4, with D possibly TRBD1 on 5 matching bases. Trimming took off 5 bases at V and 6 bases at J, with 19 bases between the two ends. Germline CDR1 DFQATT, CDR2 SNEGSKA (reference sequence). This CDR3 is built from 15 residues. The CDR3: CSAQGRGRADEKLFF. DNA of the CDR3: TGCAGTGCTCAAGGAAGAGGCAGGGCGGATGAAAAACTGTTTTTT.

This clonotype was counted many times. CDR3 region: CSARDPSGGSTDTQYF. The CDR3 nucleotides are TGCAGTGCTAGAGATCCTAGCGGGGGGAGCACAGATACGCAGTATTTT. This chain connects TRBV20-1 to TRBJ2-3; 11 nucleotides align to TRBD2. CDR1 is DFQATT and CDR2 is SNEGSKA in the germline V gene (reference sequence). This CDR3 contains 16 residues. Trimming at V came to 0 bases and at J to 0 bases, leaving 2 bases not matched to a gene.

V usage is TRBV20-1 and J usage is TRBJ1-5; D gene uncertain. Germline V gene lookup returns CDR1 DFQATT and CDR2 SNEGSKA (reference sequence). V was pared by 7 bases and J by 2 bases, with 9 bases between. The CDR3 length is 12 residues. The CDR3 bases are TGCAGTGGGCAGGAGGGCAATCAGCCCCAGCATTTT. It yields the protein CSGQEGNQPQHF.

Many counts were recorded for this clonotype. The chain is built from TRBV12-3 or TRBV12-4 and TRBJ2-3, with a tentative D call TRBD1 (6 bases). V lost 7 bases and J 1 base, leaving 15 bases between the germline ends. This CDR3 comprises 15 residues. Here the CDR3 DNA reads TGTGCCAGCAACCAAGACAGGCGACGCACAGATACGCAGTATTTT. It is translated as CASNQDRRRTDTQYF.

This clonotype was detected a few times. This sequence joins TRBV20-1 and TRBJ1-5; D might be TRBD1 (5 bases). The germline V gene has CDR1 DFQATT and CDR2 SNEGSKA (reference sequence). With 2 bases removed from V and 2 bases from J, the gap between germline ends came to 13 bases. This CDR3 contains 15 residues. CDR3 DNA: TGCAGTGCTAGACCCGGTGGAGGGGGCAATCAGCCCCAGCATTTT. Translation: CSARPGGGGNQPQHF.

This clonotype was observed at least ten times. The V call is TRBV5-1, the J call TRBJ2-7; TRBD1 might be the D (6 bases). V dropped 4 bases and J dropped 3 bases, with 20 bases sitting between them. Germline V gene data show CDR1 as SGHRS and CDR2 as YFSETQ. The CDR3 is 16 amino acids. The CDR3 is CASSQNPTGTNYEQYF. The CDR3 DNA follows: TGCGCCAGCAGCCAAAACCCAACCGGGACAAACTACGAGCAGTACTTC.

This clonotype was counted many times. This chain connects TRBV5-5 to TRBJ1-2, with D possibly TRBD1 on 5 matching bases. V lost 4 bases and J 8 bases, leaving 18 bases between the germline ends. CDR3 size: 14 residues. Germline-derived CDR1 and CDR2 are SGHKS and YYEKEE (reference sequence). The CDR3 coding sequence is TGTGCCAGCAGCCTAGATGGACTCGGGGGGGGCTACACCTTC. Translating it yields CASSLDGLGGGYTF.

This chain uses TRBV12-3 or TRBV12-4 with TRBJ2-1; no clear D. The V end lost 6 bases, the J end lost 4 bases, and 10 bases lay between the germline ends. The CDR3 length is 13 residues. CDR3 in amino acids: CASSPDPYNEQFF. CDR3 nucleotides: TGTGCCAGCAGCCCAGACCCGTACAATGAGCAGTTCTTC.

There are many counts of this clonotype. The chain links TRBV6-5 to TRBJ2-7, with D possibly matching TRBD2 (5 bases). The CDR3 consists of 15 residues. Germline V CDR1 and CDR2: MNHEY, SVGAGI. Trimming took 0 bases from V and 2 from J, leaving 11 bases between them. The CDR3, as DNA: TGTGCCAGCAGTTACTCGTTATCCGGGACCTACGAGCAGTACTTC. Translating gives CASSYSLSGTYEQYF.

This clonotype has ten or more counts. The chain uses TRBV28 and TRBJ2-3; weak D call: TRBD1 (6 bases). The germline gives CDR1 MDHEN, CDR2 SYDVKM. This CDR3 comprises 13 residues. V was trimmed by 3 bases and J by 4 bases, leaving 8 bases between them. The CDR3 here is CASSFSGADTQYF. The CDR3 DNA follows: TGTGCCAGCAGTTTCTCAGGGGCAGATACGCAGTATTTT.

This clonotype has at least ten counts. V usage is TRBV20-1 and J usage is TRBJ1-2, with TRBD1 identical over 7 bases. Trimming at V came to 7 bases and at J to 4 bases, leaving 3 bases not matched to a gene. Germline V gene sequence: CDR1 DFQATT, CDR2 SNEGSKA (reference sequence). This CDR3 is 11 amino acids long. Written as DNA, the CDR3 is TGCAGTGGCTACAGGGGCTATGGCTACACCTTC. Translated: CSGYRGYGYTF.

This clonotype was seen at least ten times. This chain connects TRBV20-1 to TRBJ2-5; tentative D call: TRBD2 (7 bases). The CDR3 has 18 amino acids. V was shortened by 3 bases and J by 2 bases, with 25 bases between the two germline ends. The germline CDR1 and CDR2 sequences are DFQATT and SNEGSKA (reference sequence). CDR3 DNA sequence: TGCAGTGCTAGTTCGGGGAATGTGCGTCGGGGGGCACAAGAGACCCAGTACTTC. Amino acid sequence: CSASSGNVRRGAQETQYF.

V usage is TRBV10-3 and J usage is TRBJ1-5, with D hard to call. The CDR3 runs to 10 residues. From germline, CDR1 is ENHRY and CDR2 SYGVKD. V was trimmed by 8 bases and J by 7 bases, leaving 6 bases between them. In DNA form, the CDR3 reads TGTGCCATCGGGAGGCAGCCCCAGCATTTT. Amino acid sequence: CAIGRQPQHF.